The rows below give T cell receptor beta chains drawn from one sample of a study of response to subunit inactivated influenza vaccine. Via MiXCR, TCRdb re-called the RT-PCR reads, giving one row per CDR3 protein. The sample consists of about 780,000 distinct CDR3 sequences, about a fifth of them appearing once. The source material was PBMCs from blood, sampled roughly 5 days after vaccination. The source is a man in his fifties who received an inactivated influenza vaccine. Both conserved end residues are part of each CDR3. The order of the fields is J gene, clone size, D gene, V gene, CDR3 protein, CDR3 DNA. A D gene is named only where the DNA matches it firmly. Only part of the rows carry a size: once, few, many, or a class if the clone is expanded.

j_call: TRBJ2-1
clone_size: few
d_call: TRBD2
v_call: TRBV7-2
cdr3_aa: CASNGGGINHEQFF
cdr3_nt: TGTGCCAGCAATGGCGGGGGGATTAACCATGAGCAGTTCTTC

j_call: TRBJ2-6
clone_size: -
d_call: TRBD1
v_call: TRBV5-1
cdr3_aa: CASTDRTGGANVLTF
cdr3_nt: TGCGCCAGTACGGACAGGACGGGCGGGGCCAACGTCCTGACTTTC

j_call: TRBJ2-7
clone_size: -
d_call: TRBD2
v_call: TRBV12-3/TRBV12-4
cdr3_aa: CASSLGLASSYEQYF
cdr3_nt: TGTGCCAGCAGTCTAGGACTAGCTAGCTCCTACGAGCAGTACTTC

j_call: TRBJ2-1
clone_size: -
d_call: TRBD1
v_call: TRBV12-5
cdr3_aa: CASGLMGQGIFF
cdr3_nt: TGTGCTAGTGGTTTGATGGGACAGGGGATCTTCTTC

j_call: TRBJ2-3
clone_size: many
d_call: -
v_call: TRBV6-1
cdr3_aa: CASSEFWAGNVDTQYF
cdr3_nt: TGTGCCAGCAGTGAATTTTGGGCTGGGAATGTAGATACGCAGTATTTT

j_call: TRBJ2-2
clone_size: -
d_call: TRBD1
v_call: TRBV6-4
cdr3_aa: CASSADRGLTGELFF
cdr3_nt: TGTGCCAGCAGTGCGGACAGGGGCCTCACCGGGGAGCTGTTTTTT

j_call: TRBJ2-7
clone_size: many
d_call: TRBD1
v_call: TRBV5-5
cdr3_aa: CASSLTGAGSYEQYF
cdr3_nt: TGTGCCAGCAGCCTGACAGGGGCTGGTTCCTACGAGCAGTACTTC

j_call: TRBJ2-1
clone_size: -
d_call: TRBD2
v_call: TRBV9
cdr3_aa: CASSVPSASGRAYEQFF
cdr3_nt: TGTGCCAGCAGCGTACCCTCCGCTAGCGGGAGGGCCTATGAGCAGTTCTTC

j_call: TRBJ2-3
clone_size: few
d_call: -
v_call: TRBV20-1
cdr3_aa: CSARRGRGWADTQYF
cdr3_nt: TGCAGTGCTAGGAGGGGTAGGGGGTGGGCAGATACGCAGTATTTT

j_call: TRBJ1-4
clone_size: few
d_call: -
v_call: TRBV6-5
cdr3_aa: CASSFYTATNEKLFF
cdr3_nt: TGTGCCAGCAGTTTCTACACGGCAACTAATGAAAAACTGTTTTTT

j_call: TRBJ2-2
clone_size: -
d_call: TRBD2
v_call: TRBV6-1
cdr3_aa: CASRKASGGASNTGELFF
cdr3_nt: TGTGCCAGCAGGAAGGCGAGCGGGGGCGCCTCGAACACCGGGGAGCTGTTTTTT

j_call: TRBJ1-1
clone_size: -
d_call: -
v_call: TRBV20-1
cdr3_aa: CSARRPPGNTEAFF
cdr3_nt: TGCAGTGCTAGACGCCCCCCAGGGAACACTGAAGCTTTCTTT

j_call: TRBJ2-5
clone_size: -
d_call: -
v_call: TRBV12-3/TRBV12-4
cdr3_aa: CASRPRVGAASRETQYF
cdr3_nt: TGTGCCAGCCGCCCTAGGGTTGGCGCGGCTAGTCGCGAGACCCAGTACTTC

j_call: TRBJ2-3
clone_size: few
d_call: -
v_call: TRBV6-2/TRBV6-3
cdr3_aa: CASSLGTARYF
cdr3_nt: TGTGCCAGCAGTTTAGGGACGGCGAGGTATTTT

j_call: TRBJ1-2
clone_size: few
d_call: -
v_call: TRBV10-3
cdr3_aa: CAISESFRALGADHTF
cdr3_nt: TGTGCCATCAGTGAGTCTTTTCGGGCCCTCGGCGCGGACCACACCTTC

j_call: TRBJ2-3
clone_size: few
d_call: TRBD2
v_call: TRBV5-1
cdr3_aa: CASSLGLDTGTSGGRYTQYF
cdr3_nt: TGCGCCAGCAGCTTGGGACTCGATACAGGGACCAGCGGGGGACGGTATACGCAGTATTTT

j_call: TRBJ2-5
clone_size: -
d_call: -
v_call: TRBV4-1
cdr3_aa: CASSQDSPRGFETQYF
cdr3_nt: TGCGCCAGCAGCCAAGATTCCCCGCGAGGGTTCGAGACCCAGTACTTC

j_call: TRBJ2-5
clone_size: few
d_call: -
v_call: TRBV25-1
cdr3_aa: CASSELGRGETQYF
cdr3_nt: TGTGCCAGCAGTGAATTAGGCAGGGGCGAGACCCAGTACTTC

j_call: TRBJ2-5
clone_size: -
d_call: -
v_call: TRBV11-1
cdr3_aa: CASSTRGPGGRGQETQYF
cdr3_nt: TGTGCCAGCAGCACCCGGGGTCCGGGGGGCCGCGGACAAGAGACCCAGTACTTC

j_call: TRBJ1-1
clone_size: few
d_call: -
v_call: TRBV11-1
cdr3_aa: CASSLVLGRGQLNTEAFF
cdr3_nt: TGTGCCAGCAGCTTAGTTCTAGGTCGAGGACAGCTGAACACTGAAGCTTTCTTT

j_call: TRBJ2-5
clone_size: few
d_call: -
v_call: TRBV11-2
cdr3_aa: CASSQGLGVDQYF
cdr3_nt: TGTGCCAGCAGCCAGGGGCTCGGGGTGGACCAGTACTTC

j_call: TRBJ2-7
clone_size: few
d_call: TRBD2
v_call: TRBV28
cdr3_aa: CASSLTGTTPFYEQYF
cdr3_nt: TGTGCCAGCTCACTTACGGGGACTACGCCATTCTACGAGCAGTACTTC

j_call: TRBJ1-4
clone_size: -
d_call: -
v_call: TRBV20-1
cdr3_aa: CSARDQRTTNEKLFF
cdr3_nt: TGCAGTGCTAGAGACCAACGCACAACTAATGAAAAACTGTTTTTT